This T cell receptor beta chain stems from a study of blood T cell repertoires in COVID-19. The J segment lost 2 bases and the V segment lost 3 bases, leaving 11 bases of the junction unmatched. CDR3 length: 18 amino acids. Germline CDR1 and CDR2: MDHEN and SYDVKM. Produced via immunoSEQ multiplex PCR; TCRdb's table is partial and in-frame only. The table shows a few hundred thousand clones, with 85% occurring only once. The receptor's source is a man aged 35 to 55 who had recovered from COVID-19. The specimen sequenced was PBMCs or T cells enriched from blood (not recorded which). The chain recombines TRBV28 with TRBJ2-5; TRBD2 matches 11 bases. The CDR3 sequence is CASSFHSGRAAGQETQYF. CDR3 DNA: TGTGCCAGCAGTTTCCATAGCGGGAGGGCCGCGGGGCAAGAGACCCAGTACTTC.